This T cell receptor (beta chain) is from a study of graft-versus-host responses after intestinal transplantation (dated by TCRdb to the early 2020s). About the study as a whole: The transplants that recipients got were multivisceral, liver-intestinal, or isolated intestinal. Alloreactive clones were identified by sequencing pre-transplant mixed lymphocyte reaction products and comparing these products with unstimulated pre-transplant donor and recipient T cells. After intestinal transplantation, graft-versus-host and host-versus-graft alloreactive T cell clones in the graft, circulation and bone marrow were tracked using bulk TCR-beta CDR3 sequencing. The cohort enrolled about two dozen intestinal transplant recipients, one of whom was a retransplant, and a few patients without pretransplant specimens were excluded. Every recipient was given anti-thymocyte globulin induction, then maintenance tacrolimus and steroids for roughly three years. A peak of at least 4% donor T cells among recipient peripheral blood mononuclear cells was the definition used for donor T cell macrochimerism. Rather than going through the commercial service, samples from three later patients were sequenced in-house on an Illumina MiSeq and processed with MiXCR. Paper-wide results and their limitations: GvH clones turned up in recipient bone marrow, with some appearing earlier in ileal mucosa or blood, a pattern consistent with an intestinal mucosal origin. Conclusions were limited by the relatively low number and heterogeneity of intestinal transplant patients. Early after transplant, declines in HvG clones were associated with peak levels of circulating GvH clones. In patients with donor T cell macrochimerism, the allografts had high GvH to HvG T cell clonal ratios.

With respect to this clone: It lacks a known antigen. No base quality information exists; no much larger clone differs at one position.

Germline trimming amounts to 4 bases on V and 2 bases on J, with 4 as the count of junction bases outside the gene matches. The germline V gene supplies CDR1 SGHRS and CDR2 YFSETQ. The CDR3, from cysteine to phenylalanine, totals 14 residues. The read is trimmed to its CDR3 DNA, 42 bases read in frame from base 1. Blood samples were collected up to 4 times in the first month after transplant and then at least monthly when available. Receptors were amplified or captured by the immunoSEQ multiplex PCR assay. For most patients, genomic DNA was subjected to high-throughput TCR-beta CDR3 sequencing by Adaptive Biotechnologies. On the study's bioinformatics: Adaptive's ImmunoSEQ software supplied the TCR sequencing data for about 18 patients, while MiXCR and VDJtools were used to process a few other patients. CDR3 nucleotide sequences shared between donor and recipient were removed because the origin of such sequences could not be assigned. To be classed as alloreactive, a clone needed at least 2-fold expansion over unstimulated cells and a minimum CFSE-low frequency of 0.002% (template counts) or 0.001% (read counts). Mappable clones were those detected in sequenced pre-transplant spleen, lymph node, or MLR CFSE-low populations of the donor or recipient. Cumulative frequency of alloreactive clones was calculated as a percentage of all sequences weighted by copy number. TCRdb obtained this table from immuneACCESS and retained in-frame rearrangements with V and J assigned. These tables miss some clones; where compared with another copy, unresolved V genes account for less than half of the shortfall, and the remainder is unexplained. For V, J and clone size, that table is used; D and trimming come from the DNA. The table for this sample lists roughly 97,000 clones; 80% to 95% of them were counted only once. The top ten hold around 15% of the sample.

The receptor was isolated from a human patient who received an intestinal transplant, so some T cells may come from the graft donor. The starting material was PBMCs, obtained around 450 days after intestinal transplant. Recombination connected TRBV5-1 to TRBJ1-1, with 8 bases aligning to TRBD1. Here the CDR3 is given as CASSTGGPNTEAFF. The sequenced DNA: TGCGCCAGCAGCACAGGGGGGCCAAACACTGAAGCTTTCTTT.